This is a list of T cell receptor beta chains from one sample in a study of identical twins. TCRdb reprocessed the 5' RACE reads via MiXCR and lists one record per CDR3 protein. The sample records some 690,000 distinct CDR3 sequences, approximately 22% being singletons. The sample was also linked to a second study, of T cells expressing NK-cell markers.

The specimen was PBMCs. These receptors were collected from a woman under 30 in good health. Both conserved end residues are part of each CDR3. A D gene is named only where the DNA matches it firmly. The listing skips clone size in some rows; elsewhere it reads once, few, many or a size class.

CDR3: CASSASNTDEQFF
DNA: TGCGCCAGCAGCGCAAGTAACACGGATGAGCAGTTCTTC
V: TRBV5-1
D: -
size: many
J: TRBJ2-1

CDR3: CASSPYRGLEEQYF
DNA: TGTGCCAGCTCACCTTACAGGGGATTGGAAGAGCAGTACTTC
V: TRBV18
D: TRBD1
size: -
J: TRBJ2-7

CDR3: CASSLSAGIYNEQFF
DNA: TGCGCCAGCAGCTTGAGTGCAGGGATCTACAATGAGCAGTTCTTC
V: TRBV5-1
D: -
size: many
J: TRBJ2-1

CDR3: CSASLRGGPDTQYF
DNA: TGCAGTGCTAGTCTGCGAGGGGGGCCAGATACGCAGTATTTT
V: TRBV20-1
D: -
size: few
J: TRBJ2-3

CDR3: CASSLEGHEQYF
DNA: TGTGCCAGCAGCTTGGAGGGGCACGAGCAGTACTTC
V: TRBV5-6
D: -
size: few
J: TRBJ2-7

CDR3: CASRAGNEQYF
DNA: TGTGCCAGCCGTGCAGGCAACGAGCAGTACTTC
V: TRBV6-6
D: -
size: few
J: TRBJ2-7

CDR3: CASSSGTGFTEAFF
DNA: TGTGCCAGCAGCAGCGGGACAGGGTTTACTGAAGCTTTCTTT
V: TRBV4-2
D: TRBD1
size: -
J: TRBJ1-1

CDR3: CSAQRLAGIDEQFF
DNA: TGCAGTGCCCAGCGACTAGCGGGGATCGATGAGCAGTTCTTC
V: TRBV20-1
D: TRBD2
size: few
J: TRBJ2-1

CDR3: CASSLDVDTEAFF
DNA: TGCGCCAGCAGCTTGGATGTGGACACTGAAGCTTTCTTT
V: TRBV5-1
D: -
size: few
J: TRBJ1-1

CDR3: CASSVGRDYEQFF
DNA: TGTGCCAGCAGCGTAGGACGGGACTATGAGCAGTTCTTC
V: TRBV7-2
D: -
size: -
J: TRBJ2-1

CDR3: CASTPDYSYEQYF
DNA: TGTGCCAGCACTCCCGACTACTCCTACGAGCAGTACTTC
V: TRBV12-3/TRBV12-4
D: -
size: few
J: TRBJ2-7

CDR3: CASSLDGSAGYTF
DNA: TGCGCCAGCAGCTTGGATGGGTCTGCTGGCTACACCTTC
V: TRBV5-1
D: -
size: once
J: TRBJ1-2

CDR3: CASNLGTSPINYGYTF
DNA: TGTGCCAGCAACCTCGGGACCTCCCCCATTAACTATGGCTACACCTTC
V: TRBV5-5
D: -
size: -
J: TRBJ1-2

CDR3: CASSLHGPTNTGELFF
DNA: TGTGCCAGCAGTTTACATGGACCCACGAACACCGGGGAGCTGTTTTTT
V: TRBV12-3/TRBV12-4
D: -
size: few
J: TRBJ2-2

CDR3: CAIRESGTQYF
DNA: TGTGCCATCAGGGAGTCGGGTACGCAGTATTTT
V: TRBV10-3
D: -
size: many
J: TRBJ2-3

CDR3: CASSQDDMNTEAFF
DNA: TGTGCCAGCAGCCAGGATGACATGAACACTGAAGCTTTCTTT
V: TRBV14
D: -
size: -
J: TRBJ1-1

CDR3: CASSFGTGGTEAFF
DNA: TGTGCCAGCAGCTTTGGGACAGGGGGTACAGAAGCTTTCTTT
V: TRBV5-6
D: TRBD1
size: -
J: TRBJ1-1